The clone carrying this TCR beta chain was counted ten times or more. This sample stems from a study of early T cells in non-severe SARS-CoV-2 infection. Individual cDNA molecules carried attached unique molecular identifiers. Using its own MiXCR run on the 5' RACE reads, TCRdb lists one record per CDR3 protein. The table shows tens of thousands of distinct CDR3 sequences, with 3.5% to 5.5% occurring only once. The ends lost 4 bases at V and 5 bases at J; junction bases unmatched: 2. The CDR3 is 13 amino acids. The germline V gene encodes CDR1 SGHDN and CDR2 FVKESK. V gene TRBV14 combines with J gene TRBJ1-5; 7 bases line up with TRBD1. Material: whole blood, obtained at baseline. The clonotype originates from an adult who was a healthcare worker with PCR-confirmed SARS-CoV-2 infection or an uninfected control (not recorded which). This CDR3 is CASSLQGDQPQHF. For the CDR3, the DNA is TGTGCCAGCAGCCTCCAGGGGGATCAGCCCCAGCATTTT.